A selection of T cell receptor beta chains follows, all from one sample in a study of graft-versus-host responses after intestinal transplantation. Repertoires were generated with immunoSEQ multiplex PCR, while TCRdb's copy carries only in-frame clones and drops some. The sample lists just over 14,000 clones, around 94% occurring once. This material consisted of PBMCs, taken 9 days after transplant. These receptors were obtained from a human patient who received an intestinal transplant, so some T cells may come from the graft donor. Both conserved end residues are part of each CDR3. A D gene is named only where the DNA matches it firmly. Some rows have no size entry. The others give once, few or many, or a class for an expanded clone.

v_call	j_call	clone_size	d_call	cdr3_aa	cdr3_nt
TRBV7-6	TRBJ2-1	.	.	CASSPEVGSYNEQFF	TGTGCCAGCAGCCCCGAGGTGGGCTCCTACAATGAGCAGTTCTTC
TRBV4-2	TRBJ2-1	.	.	CASRMAGDEQFF	TGTGCCAGCAGGATGGCAGGTGATGAGCAGTTCTTC
TRBV7-9	TRBJ2-1	.	TRBD2	CASSSGTSGRADEQFF	TGTGCCAGCAGCTCGGGGACTAGCGGGAGGGCCGATGAGCAGTTCTTC
TRBV7-2	TRBJ2-7	.	.	CASSFRALPFEQYF	TGTGCCAGCAGCTTCCGGGCCCTCCCATTCGAGCAGTACTTC
TRBV5-1	TRBJ1-1	once	.	CASSSATANTEAFF	TGCGCCAGCAGCTCCGCAACAGCGAACACTGAAGCTTTCTTT
TRBV28	TRBJ1-3	few	.	CASRLTTGNTIYF	TGTGCCAGCAGACTGACAACGGGAAACACCATATATTTT
TRBV5-6	TRBJ2-1	.	.	CASSLGRGEQFF	TGTGCCAGCAGCTTGGGTAGGGGAGAGCAGTTCTTC
TRBV28	TRBJ1-1	.	.	CASMDLNTEAFF	TGTGCCAGCATGGACTTGAACACTGAAGCTTTCTTT
TRBV29-1	TRBJ2-7	.	.	CSVDGGLYEQYF	TGCAGCGTGGACGGGGGACTCTACGAGCAGTACTTC
TRBV5-5	TRBJ2-2	.	.	CASSLTAGNTGELFF	TGTGCCAGCAGCTTGACCGCAGGGAACACCGGGGAGCTGTTTTTT
TRBV9	TRBJ2-5	.	.	CASSGEASSRETQYF	TGTGCCAGCAGCGGCGAAGCTAGCAGTCGGGAGACCCAGTACTTC
TRBV2	TRBJ1-2	.	.	CASSSIWAGVNYGYTF	TGTGCCAGCAGTTCCATATGGGCGGGAGTTAACTATGGCTACACCTTC
TRBV10-3	TRBJ2-1	.	TRBD2	CAISEALASYNEQFF	TGTGCCATCAGTGAGGCACTAGCGTCCTACAATGAGCAGTTCTTC
TRBV2	TRBJ1-1	.	.	CASSYDPNTEAFF	TGTGCCAGCAGTTACGACCCGAACACTGAAGCTTTCTTT
TRBV6-5	TRBJ2-1	.	.	CASSIPGQQFF	TGCGCCAGCAGTATCCCAGGGCAGCAGTTCTTC
TRBV5-1	TRBJ1-1	.	.	CASSQYRATTEAFF	TGCGCCAGCAGCCAATACAGGGCGACCACTGAAGCTTTCTTT
TRBV7-2	TRBJ2-7	.	.	CASSLDHGAYEQYF	TGTGCCAGCAGCTTAGATCACGGAGCCTACGAGCAGTACTTC
TRBV15	TRBJ2-1	.	TRBD2	CATSREPAGVYNEQFF	TGTGCCACCAGCAGAGAACCAGCGGGGGTCTACAATGAGCAGTTCTTC
TRBV7-2	TRBJ2-7	.	.	CASSRWGSGSEQYF	TGTGCCAGCAGCCGCTGGGGTAGCGGAAGCGAGCAGTACTTC
TRBV20-1	TRBJ2-7	once	.	CSAPSGGEQYF	TGCAGTGCTCCCTCGGGTGGCGAGCAGTACTTC
TRBV29-1	TRBJ2-1	.	.	CSGGGGSSYNEQFF	TGCAGCGGTGGGGGCGGGAGCTCCTACAATGAGCAGTTCTTC
TRBV14	TRBJ2-7	.	TRBD1	CASSQAGTGAYEQYF	TGTGCCAGCAGCCAAGCCGGGACAGGGGCCTACGAGCAGTACTTC
TRBV6-6	TRBJ1-1	few	TRBD1	CASSYKGANTEAFF	TGTGCCAGCAGTTACAAGGGGGCGAACACTGAAGCTTTCTTT
TRBV4-1	TRBJ2-3	.	.	CASSQVSGSADTQYF	TGCGCCAGCAGCCAAGTCAGTGGGAGTGCGGATACGCAGTATTTT
TRBV5-6	TRBJ2-2	.	.	CASSIGPNTGELFF	TGTGCCAGCAGCATCGGCCCTAACACCGGGGAGCTGTTTTTT
TRBV30	TRBJ1-4	.	.	CAWSGRREKLFF	TGTGCCTGGAGTGGGAGGCGGGAAAAACTGTTTTTT
TRBV4-1	TRBJ2-6	.	TRBD1	CASSRDRGSGANVLTF	TGCGCCAGCAGCCGGGACAGGGGTTCTGGGGCCAACGTCCTGACTTTC
TRBV9	TRBJ2-2	.	.	CASSGGAAVTGELFF	TGTGCCAGCAGTGGCGGGGCGGCGGTCACCGGGGAGCTGTTTTTT
TRBV9	TRBJ2-4	.	TRBD2	CASSPGTSGSGENIQYF	TGTGCCAGCAGCCCCGGGACTAGCGGGAGCGGGGAAAACATTCAGTACTTC
TRBV15	TRBJ2-1	once	.	CATSRRTGVLPEQFF	TGTGCCACCAGCAGGCGAACTGGGGTCCTGCCTGAGCAGTTCTTC
TRBV19	TRBJ2-7	.	TRBD1	CASKGTGSSYEQYF	TGTGCCAGTAAAGGGACAGGGAGCTCCTACGAGCAGTACTTC
TRBV27	TRBJ2-2	.	.	CASSLSPGPGELFF	TGTGCCAGCAGTTTATCCCCTGGGCCCGGGGAGCTGTTTTTT
TRBV29-1	TRBJ2-5	.	.	CSAQYQETQYF	TGCAGCGCCCAGTACCAAGAGACCCAGTACTTC